A single sample is the source of the 8 T cell receptor beta chains below, sequenced in a study of early T cells in non-severe SARS-CoV-2 infection. TCRdb reanalysed the 5' RACE reads using MiXCR and keeps one entry per CDR3 protein. The sample contains tens of thousands of distinct CDR3 sequences, under 15% of which appear only once. The sequencing sample was made of whole blood. Receptor source: an adult who was a healthcare worker with PCR-confirmed SARS-CoV-2 infection or an uninfected control (not recorded which).

The table lists this clonotype with many counts. The chain carries TRBV6-5 and TRBJ2-5, with TRBD2 identical over 11 bases. V trimming: 5 bases; J trimming: 4 bases; junction bases outside the gene matches: 3. Germline V lookup: CDR1 MNHEY, CDR2 SVGAGI. This CDR3 has 14 residues. The CDR3 loop reads CASSPGLAGETQYF. The DNA of the CDR3 is TGTGCCAGCAGTCCCGGACTAGCGGGAGAGACCCAGTACTTC.

The chain carries TRBV6-2 or TRBV6-3 and TRBJ2-7; D remains unclear. V was trimmed by 0 bases and J by 0 bases, leaving 9 bases between them. Per the germline V gene, CDR1 is MNHEY and CDR2 is SVGEGT. This CDR3 is 15 amino acids long. The CDR3 sequence is CASSYSTLSSYEQYF. Here the CDR3 DNA reads TGTGCCAGCAGTTACTCGACCTTAAGCTCCTACGAGCAGTACTTC.

This clonotype appeared many times. The chain couples TRBV24-1 to TRBJ1-1; 8 nucleotides align to TRBD1. With 4 bases clipped from V and 11 bases from J, the junction kept 8 bases outside the gene matches. CDR1 is KGHDR and CDR2 is SFDVKD in the germline V gene. The CDR3 extends over 13 amino acids. This CDR3 reads CATSDRTGLRAFF. DNA of the CDR3: TGTGCCACCAGTGACAGGACAGGGCTTCGGGCTTTCTTT.

There are many counts of this clonotype. The genes are TRBV27 and TRBJ1-6; the match to TRBD1 covers 7 bases. J was trimmed by 3 bases and V by 4 bases; bases with no gene match: 3. The CDR3 spans 15 residues. Germline V CDR1 and CDR2: MNHEY, SMNVEV (reference sequence). Written as DNA, the CDR3 is TGTGCCAGCAGTTGGACAGGAGGCTATAATTCACCCCTCCACTTT. Protein product: CASSWTGGYNSPLHF.

This clonotype was counted only a few times. This chain uses TRBV7-2 with TRBJ1-1; D ambiguous. V dropped 4 bases and J dropped 1 base, with 10 bases sitting between them. CDR1 SGHTA and CDR2 FQGNSA come from the germline V gene. The CDR3 contains 14 residues. The CDR3 loop is CASSSIPQNTEAFF. CDR3 in DNA: TGTGCCAGCAGCTCAATTCCACAGAACACTGAAGCTTTCTTT.

Turning to this clonotype: A much larger clone lies a single base off, so this may be a read error. This chain joins TRBV28 and TRBJ1-2; 8 positions match TRBD1. The CDR3 covers 14 residues. CDR1 is MDHEN, CDR2 SYDVKM, per germline. The CDR3 DNA follows: TGTACCAGCAGTTCGACAGGGGCGGACTATGGCTACACCTTC. Its translation is CTSSSTGADYGYTF.

Only a few counts were recorded for this clonotype. The gene calls are TRBV28 and TRBJ2-1, with a tentative D call TRBD2 (6 bases). V lost 5 bases and J 13 bases, leaving 9 bases between the germline ends. Germline assignment: CDR1 MDHEN and CDR2 SYDVKM. This CDR3 spans 10 amino acids. This chain's CDR3 is CASSGGTQFF. The CDR3 nucleotides are TGTGCCAGCAGTGGGGGGACTCAGTTCTTC.

This clonotype has ten or more counts. The chain links TRBV9 to TRBJ1-2; D perhaps matches TRBD1 (5 bases). Trimming shortened V by 4 bases and J by 0 bases, and 13 bases separated the two germline ends. The CDR3 length is 15 residues. The germline V gene encodes CDR1 SGDLS and CDR2 YYNGEE. CDR3 sequence reads: CASSRGERTNYGYTF. The CDR3 region has the DNA TGTGCCAGCAGCCGGGGGGAGAGGACTAACTATGGCTACACCTTC.